This T cell receptor (beta chain) emerged from a study of human T cells and chemical hapten exposure. Study overall: The patch tests put 0.01% DPC on the skin of the upper back and were read 6 days later.

The CDR3 has 15 residues. Germline V gene lookup returns CDR1 KGHDR and CDR2 SFDVKD. Trimming removed 3 bases from V and 4 bases from J, with 12 bases in between. Time point reported: patch test 1, 2 weeks after DPC sensitization. Regarding treatment: therapeutic diphenylcyclopropenone sensitization with weekly scalp DPC. TCRdb reprocessed the RACE reads via MiXCR and lists one record per CDR3 protein. The data contain about 49,000 distinct CDR3 sequences, 8% to 9.5% of them singletons. V is TRBV24-1 and J is TRBJ2-1; D assignment may be TRBD1 or TRBD2 (5 bases each). The receptor comes from a woman between 45 and 60 years old with alopecia areata. Some clones in this sample may be carry-over from other donors' samples. The sequencing here drew on whole blood, taken in connection with sensitization to the hapten diphenylcyclopropenone (DPC). In DNA, the CDR3 is TGTGCCACCAGTGATCCCCGGGGCGCTTACAATGAGCAGTTCTTC. This translates into CATSDPRGAYNEQFF.